A selection of T cell receptor beta chains follows, all from one sample in a study of control samples from healthy donors and cancer patients. Libraries were prepared by immunoSEQ multiplex PCR; TCRdb keeps only in-frame clonotypes and omits some of them. The sample includes approximately 90,000 clones, about 85% seen only once; the top ten take around a fifth. Sample: blood. The source of these receptors is a man aged 30 to 45 in good health. Both conserved end residues are part of each CDR3. D genes are given only for firm matches. Expanded clones get a size class; other rows say once, few or many, or leave the size out.

clone size	V gene	D gene	J gene	CDR3 DNA	CDR3 protein
-	TRBV7-2	-	TRBJ1-2	TGTGCCAGCAGCCCGGACGGTGCTAACTATGGCTACACCTTC	CASSPDGANYGYTF
-	TRBV5-6	-	TRBJ2-4	TGTGCCAGCAGCTTGGTAGGGGTGGGTGATCAGTACTTC	CASSLVGVGDQYF
-	TRBV6-6	-	TRBJ1-5	TGTGCCAGCAGTTACTCGGATGCGTTAAGCAATCAGCCCCAGCATTTT	CASSYSDALSNQPQHF
-	TRBV10-1	-	TRBJ1-6	TGCGCCAGCAGTGAGTCGCGGGGGGGTGGCTCACCCCTCCACTTT	CASSESRGGGSPLHF
-	TRBV5-1	TRBD2	TRBJ2-3	TGCGCCAGCAGCTTGGCCGGGACTAGCGGGGCCACAGATACGCAGTATTTT	CASSLAGTSGATDTQYF
-	TRBV2	-	TRBJ2-3	TGTGCCAGCAGTGAAGAGGGGGGGACAGATTCGTCAAATACGCAGTATTTT	CASSEEGGTDSSNTQYF
few	TRBV9	-	TRBJ1-2	TGTGCCAGCAGCGTAGGGCCTTCTAACTATGGCTACACCTTC	CASSVGPSNYGYTF
-	TRBV5-6	-	TRBJ2-5	TGTGCCAGCAACGTCGGACAGGGACTACAGGGGGAGACCCAGTACTTC	CASNVGQGLQGETQYF
once	TRBV27	-	TRBJ1-1	TGTGCCAGCAGGTACGGAAACACTGAAGCTTTCTTT	CASRYGNTEAFF
-	TRBV20-1	-	TRBJ2-7	TGCAGTGCTAGTCCGGCGGCGCTACCCTACGAGCAGTACTTC	CSASPAALPYEQYF
-	TRBV18	-	TRBJ1-1	TGTGCCAGCTCACCACTCGAGGGGGAAGCTTTCTTT	CASSPLEGEAFF
-	TRBV28	-	TRBJ1-4	TGTGCCAGCAGTTTTGCCCGAACTAATGAAAAACTGTTTTTT	CASSFARTNEKLFF
-	TRBV30	-	TRBJ1-1	TGTGCCTGGAGACTTAACAGGTACACTGAAGCTTTCTTT	CAWRLNRYTEAFF
-	TRBV10-3	-	TRBJ2-2	TGTGCCATCAGTGAGTCGAATAGCGGGGAGCTGTTTTTT	CAISESNSGELFF